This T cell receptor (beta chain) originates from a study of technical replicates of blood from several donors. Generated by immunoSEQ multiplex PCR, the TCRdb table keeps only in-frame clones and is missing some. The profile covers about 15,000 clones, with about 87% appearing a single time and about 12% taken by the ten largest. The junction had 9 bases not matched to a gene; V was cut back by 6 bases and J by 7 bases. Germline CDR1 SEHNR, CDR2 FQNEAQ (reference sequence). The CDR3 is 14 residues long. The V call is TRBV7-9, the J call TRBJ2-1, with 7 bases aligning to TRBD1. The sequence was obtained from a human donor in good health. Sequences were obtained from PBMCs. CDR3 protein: CASRGGGSGNEQFF. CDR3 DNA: TGTGCCAGCAGAGGGGGCGGTTCCGGGAATGAGCAGTTCTTC.